The entry below describes one T cell receptor (beta chain). Generated by immunoSEQ multiplex PCR, the TCRdb table keeps only in-frame clones and is missing some. The top ten clones hold about 6% of a sample with some 20,000 clones, approximately 90% of them seen once. Per the germline V gene, CDR1 is SGHNT and CDR2 is YENEEA. V was clipped by 3 bases and J by 6 bases; unmatched bases: 2. CDR3 size: 13 residues. This sample stems from a study of lymphopenia after photon versus proton radiotherapy. The origin of this receptor is a man aged 55-75 years with pancreatic cancer. The sequencing used peripheral blood, collected from a patient treated with photon-based radiotherapy. The rearrangement joins TRBV11-3 to TRBJ2-1; 7 bases agree with TRBD1. The CDR3 DNA sequence: TGTGCCAGCAGCTTTCGACAGGGCAATGAGCAGTTCTTC. Protein product: CASSFRQGNEQFF.